The rows below give T cell receptor beta chains drawn from one sample of a study of T cells after somatic rescue of genetic block. Clones were read by immunoSEQ multiplex PCR, and TCRdb kept only the in-frame ones, dropping some. The repertoire holds about 67,000 clones, about 91% seen once, with around 3% in the top ten. Sequencing was carried out using peripheral blood mononuclear cells (PBMCs). The receptors originated from a man aged 35-49 years. Both conserved end residues are part of each CDR3. A D gene is named only where the DNA matches it firmly. Where a row states a size, it is once, few, many or the class of an expanded clone; other rows omit it.

j_call d_call clone_size v_call cdr3_nt cdr3_aa
TRBJ2-3 TRBD1 . TRBV7-9 TGTGCCAGCAGCTTAGCAGACAGGGGCTTAACAGATACGCAGTATTTT CASSLADRGLTDTQYF
TRBJ2-2 . . TRBV7-9 TGTGCCAGCAGCTTAGCGCGTCAGGGCGGCACCGGGGAGCTGTTTTTT CASSLARQGGTGELFF
TRBJ1-4 . . TRBV7-8 TGTGCCAGCAGCTTAGGCGGAGGTCGAGGTGAAAAACTGTTTTTT CASSLGGGRGEKLFF
TRBJ2-7 . . TRBV7-6 TGTGCCAGCAGCTCCCGGGCCTACGAGCAGTACTTC CASSSRAYEQYF
TRBJ2-1 TRBD2 . TRBV12-5 TGTGCTAGTGGCCCGTCAGCGGGAAACTACAATGAGCAGTTCTTC CASGPSAGNYNEQFF
TRBJ2-1 TRBD1 . TRBV6-5 TGTGCCAGCAGCTCAGACAGGGGTTCCTACAATGAGCAGTTCTTC CASSSDRGSYNEQFF
TRBJ2-7 TRBD1 . TRBV27 TGTGCCAGCAGTCCTCCGGGACAGGGGGACTACGAGCAGTACTTC CASSPPGQGDYEQYF
TRBJ1-5 . . TRBV6-5 TGTGTCAGCAAAGGTGTCGGTGGCAATCAGCCCCAGCATTTT CVSKGVGGNQPQHF
TRBJ2-1 TRBD2 . TRBV25-1 TGTGCCAGCAAGCGGGGTTACAATGAGCAGTTCTTC CASKRGYNEQFF
TRBJ2-5 . once TRBV2 TGTGCCAGCAGTCCGACAGGTCAAGAGACCCAGTACTTC CASSPTGQETQYF
TRBJ2-5 TRBD1 once TRBV6-1 TGTGCCAGCAGTGAAGGGGCAGGGGGCTCAGAGACCCAGTACTTC CASSEGAGGSETQYF
TRBJ2-7 TRBD2 once TRBV4-3 TGCGCCAGCAGCCATACTAGCGGCTCCTACGAGCAGTACTTC CASSHTSGSYEQYF
TRBJ2-7 . . TRBV6-5 TGTGCCAGCAGACGGGGGACCTTACCCGCCTACGAGCAGTACTTC CASRRGTLPAYEQYF
TRBJ2-1 . . TRBV2 TGTGCCAGCAGTCACGGACTTCGGGGGTCATACAATGAGCAGTTCTTC CASSHGLRGSYNEQFF
TRBJ1-1 . . TRBV14 TGTGCCAGCAGCTTCCGGGGGGCAAGGGCTGAAGCTTTCTTT CASSFRGARAEAFF
TRBJ2-7 TRBD2 . TRBV9 TGTGCCAGCAGCCTTCGGGGGGGCGGATACGAGCAGTACTTC CASSLRGGGYEQYF
TRBJ2-7 TRBD2 . TRBV7-2 TGTGCCAGCAAGCCAGCGGGAGTGTACGAGCAGTACTTC CASKPAGVYEQYF
TRBJ2-3 . . TRBV11-2 TGTGCCAGCAGCTTGGTGGGTGATACGCAGTATTTT CASSLVGDTQYF
TRBJ1-2 . . TRBV11-2 TGTGCCAGCAGCTTGAGCGGGGCATATGGCTACACCTTC CASSLSGAYGYTF
TRBJ1-2 . . TRBV7-9 TGTGCCAGCAGCTTAGGACAGCTGCCGGGCACCTTC CASSLGQLPGTF